These 29 T cell receptor beta chains originate from one sample sequenced in a study of regulatory T cells in long-lasting Graves disease (dated by TCRdb to the early 2020s). The time point label for this specimen denotes: newly diagnosed GD, antithyroid drugs for less than 3 months. For both TCR sequencing and RNA sequencing, RNA was extracted from PBMCs in TRIzol. The library was built by means of multiplex PCR. TCRdb lists the instrument as Illumina HiSeq 4000. iRepertoire HTBI primers and Arm-PCR amplification of CDR3 regions were used to construct TCR beta libraries. TCRdb ran its own pipeline on the public reads, namely fastp trimming at Q25 and MiXCR clone calling, and kept in-frame beta chains. Rows matching on CDR3 protein sequence are summarized as one entry with the most common DNA and genes. This sample has under 450,000 distinct CDR3 sequences in its table, and 10% to 15% of those were observed once. 18% of the sample belongs to the ten largest clones.

These data also formed part of another study, on T cells in Graves' hyperthyroidism and ophthalmopathy.

This specimen was peripheral blood mononuclear cells (PBMCs), taken at new diagnosis, from a patient treated with antithyroid drugs. The receptors derive from a woman under 30 with Graves disease. Donor details come from another sample of the same person, matched by shared clones.

This clonotype has a count of ten or more. The chain couples TRBV6-2 or TRBV6-3 to TRBJ2-1, with D unresolved. There are 16 residues in the CDR3. V dropped 0 bases and J dropped 4 bases, with 13 bases sitting between them. Germline CDR1 is MNHEY and CDR2 is SVGEGT. The DNA for the CDR3 is TGTGCCAGCAGTTACTCGAGTATCCCCTTATACAATGAGCAGTTCTTC. Its translation is CASSYSSIPLYNEQFF.

This clonotype was observed at least ten times. The rearrangement links TRBV20-1 to TRBJ2-1; 7 bases map to TRBD2. Trimming cost V 3 bases and J 4 bases; bases outside gene matches: 15. The V gene's germline CDR1 is DFQATT and CDR2 SNEGSKA (reference sequence). The CDR3 consists of 17 residues. The CDR3 region has the DNA TGCAGTGCTAGCTGGCCGCGGGGGACGAGTAATTACAATGAGCAGTTCTTC. Residues: CSASWPRGTSNYNEQFF.

As to this clonotype: A much larger clone differs from this one at a single base, so this may be a read error. V is TRBV30 and J is TRBJ2-3; possible D gene TRBD2, 5 bases. Germline CDR1 reads GTSNPN; CDR2 reads SVGIG (reference sequence). With 5 bases removed from V and 4 bases from J, the gap between germline ends came to 22 bases. The CDR3 is 16 residues long. In nucleotides, the CDR3 is TGTGCCTGGTTTGATACCCCCACCGGGGTGGCAGATACGCAGTATTTT. It specifies CAWFDTPTGVADTQYF.

This clonotype was recorded many times. This chain links TRBV13 with TRBJ1-2, with 9 bases fitting TRBD1. CDR1 and CDR2 from the germline V gene are PRHDT and FYEKMQ (reference sequence). V lost 9 bases and J lost 7; bases outside the gene matches: 15. The CDR3 extends over 15 amino acids. The CDR3 spells CASAIETGGRSGYTF. Written as DNA, the CDR3 is TGTGCCAGTGCCATTGAGACAGGGGGAAGGTCTGGCTACACCTTC. The entire variable domain, with the rest obtained from reference TRBV13 and TRBJ1-2, is as follows: AAGVIQSPRHLIKEKRETATLKCYPIPRHDTVYWYQQGPGQDPQFLISFYEKMQSDKGSIPDRFSAQQFSDYHSELNMSSLELGDSALYFCASAIETGGRSGYTFGSGTRLTVV.

This clonotype has at least ten counts. This chain links TRBV27 with TRBJ2-3; no reliable D call. CDR3 length: 13 amino acids. V was pared by 7 bases and J by 6 bases, with 14 bases between. Germline V lookup: CDR1 MNHEY, CDR2 SMNVEV (reference sequence). CDR3: CASKVRTSDTQYF. CDR3 DNA: TGTGCCAGCAAGGTACGGACGTCGGATACGCAGTATTTT.

This chain connects TRBV29-1 to TRBJ1-2; 9 bases fit TRBD1. Germline V gene sequence: CDR1 SQVTM, CDR2 ANQGSEA. With 5 bases clipped from V and 4 bases from J, the junction kept 8 bases outside the gene matches. The CDR3 has 14 amino acids. DNA of the CDR3: TGCAGCGTTATCAACGGGGACAGGGCCTATGGCTACACCTTC. Its translation is CSVINGDRAYGYTF.

This clonotype occurred many times. The CDR3 protein is CASSQGISYEQYF. The CDR3 region has the DNA TGTGCCAGCAGCCAGGGGATCTCCTACGAGCAGTACTTC. The J gene is TRBJ2-7, the V gene TRBV3-1; no firm D call. This CDR3 has 13 residues. Trimming left V 3 bases short and J 0 bases short, with 6 bases between. Germline V lookup: CDR1 LGHDT, CDR2 YNNKEL (reference sequence).

In its sample, this clonotype was seen many times. The rearrangement links TRBV7-3 to TRBJ2-3; 9 bases are shared with TRBD2. Germline V gene sequence: CDR1 SGHTA, CDR2 FQGTGA. The CDR3 sequence is 15 residues long. With V trimmed by 2 bases and J by 5 bases, 5 bases remained unmatched. CDR3 bases: TGTGCCAGCAGCTTAGCGGGGGGGCCAGTAGATACGCAGTATTTT. It specifies CASSLAGGPVDTQYF.

Ten or more counts support this clonotype. This sequence joins TRBV4-3 and TRBJ2-5, with D tentatively TRBD2 (6 bases). CDR3 length: 13 amino acids. CDR1 LGHNA and CDR2 YSLEER come from the germline V gene. The germline V and J ends were trimmed by 4 bases and 5 bases, with 11 bases remaining between them. The CDR3 DNA sequence: TGCGCCAGCAGCCCGGGACTTTGGGAGACCCAGTACTTC. Translated, it gives CASSPGLWETQYF.

The V call is TRBV7-9, the J call TRBJ1-1, with no clear D. Trimming took 0 bases from V and 6 from J, leaving 14 bases between them. This CDR3 has 15 amino acids. The germline V gene encodes CDR1 SEHNR and CDR2 FQNEAQ (reference sequence). The CDR3 region has the DNA TGTGCCAGCAGCTTAGCCGGGCGTCCTACGGCTGAAGCTTTCTTT. Amino acid sequence: CASSLAGRPTAEAFF.

This clonotype was picked up many times. V usage is TRBV7-9 and J usage is TRBJ2-1, with 14 bases aligning to TRBD2. After removal of 5 bases from V and 9 bases from J, the junction contained 12 bases not matched to a gene. Germline assignment: CDR1 SEHNR and CDR2 FQNEAQ (reference sequence). The CDR3 extends over 17 amino acids. The CDR3 DNA reads as TGTGCCAGCAGCGATGCATGGGGACTAGCGGGAGAGGTTGAGCAGTTCTTC. It specifies CASSDAWGLAGEVEQFF.

This clonotype was recorded at least ten times. The chain uses TRBV12-3 or TRBV12-4 and TRBJ2-2; D gene unclear. There are 18 residues in the CDR3. V lost 2 bases, J lost 2 bases, and 18 bases lay in between. CDR3 loop: CASSLSRLSYINTGELFF. CDR3 sequence (DNA): TGTGCCAGCAGTTTAAGCAGACTCTCCTACATAAACACCGGGGAGCTGTTTTTT.

For this clonotype: A clone one base away is much larger, so this may be a read error. This chain links TRBV30 with TRBJ1-3; TRBD1 is a possible D gene (6 bases). The V end lost 8 bases, the J end lost 4 bases, and 15 bases lay between the germline ends. Germline CDR1 GTSNPN, CDR2 SVGIG (reference sequence). This CDR3 region has 13 residues. In DNA, the CDR3 is TGTGCCAGGGACTCGGGACACGGAAACACCATATATTTT. It is translated as CARDSGHGNTIYF. Combining the CDR3 with reference TRBV30 and TRBJ1-3 gives the whole variable domain SQTIHQWPATLVQPVGSPLSLECTVEGTSNPNLYWYRQAAGRGLQLLFYSVGIGQISSEVPQNLSASRPQDRQFILSSKKLLLSDSGFYLCARDSGHGNTIYFGEGSWLTVV.

This clonotype was seen repeatedly, ten times or more. The V and J genes are TRBV7-9 and TRBJ1-1, with D possibly TRBD1 on 6 matching bases. CDR1 and CDR2 (germline): SEHNR, FQNEAQ (reference sequence). Deletions cut 5 bases from V and 3 bases from J, with 22 bases between. CDR3 length equals 17 residues. CDR3 region: CASSPLAGQGLDTEAFF. The CDR3 DNA reads as TGTGCCAGCAGCCCGCTGGCTGGGCAGGGGTTGGACACTGAAGCTTTCTTT.

The V gene is TRBV7-6, the J gene TRBJ2-2; the D gene is possibly TRBD1 (6 bases). Trimming removed 5 bases at V and 6 bases at J, with 16 bases between. Germline loops: CDR1 SGHVS, CDR2 FNYEAQ. The CDR3 has 15 amino acids. The CDR3 spells CASSPQGGVAGELFF. The CDR3 region has the DNA TGTGCCAGCAGCCCACAGGGTGGGGTGGCCGGGGAGCTGTTTTTT.

This clonotype was counted between two and nine times. A read error may explain this, as a much larger clone is one base away. The genes are TRBV20-1 and TRBJ1-2, with D uncertain. This CDR3 contains 9 residues. Germline V gives CDR1 DFQATT, CDR2 SNEGSKA (reference sequence). The CDR3 region has the DNA TGCAGTGCGGGAGATGGCTACGCCTTC. This encodes CSAGDGYAF.

This clonotype appeared many times. The chain has TRBV6-2 or TRBV6-3 and TRBJ2-7; the match to TRBD2 covers 12 bases. The CDR3 has 17 amino acids. Trimming cost V 6 bases and J 10 bases; bases outside gene matches: 19. The germline V gene encodes CDR1 MNHEY and CDR2 SVGEGT. CDR3 nucleotide sequence: TGTGCCAGCAGGACTACTCGGACTAGCGGGATCGTGACTGGACAGTACTTC. Translated: CASRTTRTSGIVTGQYF.

Many counts were recorded for this clonotype. The rearrangement links TRBV19 to TRBJ1-2; D gene uncertain. The length of the CDR3 is 14 residues. V lost 3 bases, J lost 3 bases, and 11 bases lay in between. Germline CDR1 reads LNHDA; CDR2 reads SQIVND (reference sequence). The CDR3 DNA reads as TGTGCCAGTAGTATGGCGAACCACCACTATGGCTACACCTTC. It translates to CASSMANHHYGYTF.

This clonotype was picked up many times. The chain has TRBV12-3 or TRBV12-4 and TRBJ2-5; D is undetermined. Between the trimmed V and J ends, which lost 2 bases and 5 bases, there was a span of 9 bases. CDR3 length equals 13 residues. The CDR3 region has the DNA TGTGCCAGCAGTTTACCACCAAAGGAGACCCAGTACTTC. Translating it yields CASSLPPKETQYF.

This clonotype has a count of ten or more. The CDR3 is CASSYTGKDTQYF. In nucleotides, the CDR3 is TGTGCCAGCAGTTACACAGGAAAAGATACGCAGTATTTT. This chain links TRBV7-3 with TRBJ2-3, with D perhaps TRBD1 (5 bases). Germline V lookup: CDR1 SGHTA, CDR2 FQGTGA. V gave up 6 bases and J gave up 5 bases, with 12 bases separating them. CDR3 length: 13 amino acids.

J is TRBJ1-3 and V is TRBV6-2 or TRBV6-3; D is ambiguous. The CDR3 loop spans 15 amino acids. Germline CDR1 is MNHEY and CDR2 is SVGEGT. Trimming removed 4 bases from V and 0 bases from J, with 10 bases in between. The CDR3 sequence is CASSSSETSGNTIYF. CDR3 in DNA: TGTGCCAGCAGTTCCTCCGAGACCTCTGGAAACACCATATATTTT.

This clonotype was seen ten or more times. This sequence joins TRBV20-1 and TRBJ1-6, with 9 nucleotides matching TRBD1. Per germline, CDR1 DFQATT and CDR2 SNEGSKA (reference sequence). The V gene end was trimmed by 6 bases and the J gene end by 5 bases; junction bases not matched to a gene: 5. The length of the CDR3 is 14 residues. In DNA form, the CDR3 reads TGCAGTGCGAAACAGGGGGCTGATAATTCACCCCTCCACTTT. It yields the protein CSAKQGADNSPLHF.

This clonotype was counted only a few times. The rearrangement uses TRBV4-1 and TRBJ1-1, with D tentatively TRBD1 (5 bases). Germline CDR1 is MGHRA and CDR2 is YSYEKL. The CDR3 covers 17 residues. Between the trimmed V and J ends, which lost 1 base and 4 bases, there was a span of 19 bases. CDR3 in amino acids: CASSQVELQGFATEAFF. As DNA, the CDR3 is TGCGCCAGCAGCCAAGTGGAACTCCAGGGTTTCGCCACTGAAGCTTTCTTT.

This clonotype came up many times. The chain has TRBV27 and TRBJ2-1; TRBD2 matches at 8 bases. Unmatched junction bases numbered 7, after V lost 0 bases and J lost 6 bases. The CDR3 has 16 amino acids. CDR1 and CDR2 from the germline V gene are MNHEY and SMNVEV (reference sequence). In DNA form, the CDR3 reads TGTGCCAGCAGTTTATCAGGCGGGAGGCGCTTCAATGAGCAGTTCTTC. It yields the protein CASSLSGGRRFNEQFF.

This clonotype was detected only a few times. The CDR3 sequence: CASSVAEGLIRGGELFF. CDR3 DNA: TGTGCCAGCAGCGTAGCCGAGGGTCTGATCCGTGGCGGGGAGCTGTTTTTT. The J gene is TRBJ2-2, the V gene TRBV9; possible D gene TRBD2, 5 bases. Trimming shortened V by 0 bases and J by 7 bases, and 19 bases separated the two germline ends. The CDR3 is 17 amino acids. Germline V gives CDR1 SGDLS, CDR2 YYNGEE.

This clonotype occurred many times. The chain joins TRBV10-3 to TRBJ2-1; D remains unclear. Trimming left V 2 bases short and J 6 bases short, with 8 bases between. Germline assignment: CDR1 ENHRY and CDR2 SYGVKD. The CDR3 length is 13 residues. In nucleotides, the CDR3 is TGTGCCATCAGTGAGCTAGAGGTCAATGAGCAGTTCTTC. Amino acid sequence: CAISELEVNEQFF.

The V gene is TRBV20-1, the J gene TRBJ2-1; 10 bases match TRBD2. Germline values: CDR1 DFQATT, CDR2 SNEGSKA (reference sequence). The length of the CDR3 is 16 residues. V shed 1 base, J shed 0 bases, and the junction held 3 bases outside the gene matches. In DNA form, the CDR3 reads TGCAGTGCTAGAGGGACTAGCGGTAGCTCCTACAATGAGCAGTTCTTC. Residues: CSARGTSGSSYNEQFF.

In this sample, this clonotype turned up many times. V gene TRBV4-1 combines with J gene TRBJ1-2; a possible D gene is TRBD1 (6 bases). The CDR3 consists of 16 residues. With 3 bases removed from V and 2 bases from J, the gap between germline ends came to 16 bases. Per germline, CDR1 MGHRA and CDR2 YSYEKL. CDR3 loop: CASSQEAGAANYGYTF. DNA of the CDR3: TGCGCCAGCAGCCAGGAGGCAGGGGCCGCCAACTATGGCTACACCTTC.

This clonotype was detected ten times or more. The chain joins TRBV12-3 or TRBV12-4 to TRBJ2-3; the D is unclear. The length of the CDR3 is 14 residues. Trimming took off 4 bases at V and 3 bases at J, with 11 bases between the two ends. The CDR3 DNA is TGTGCCAGCAGTTATATGGGCGGAACAGATACGCAGTATTTT. Protein: CASSYMGGTDTQYF.